This paragraph covers one T cell receptor (beta chain) sequence. Its antigen is as yet unknown. This specimen belongs to a study of blood T cells in healthy people across ages. Study-wide results and limits: Diversity of TCR beta per million T cells declined in a roughly linear way with age.

This CDR3 spans 14 amino acids. CDR1 is KGHSY and CDR2 is FQNENV in the germline V gene. V shed 3 bases and J shed 0 bases, with 6 bases lying between them. Researchers isolated at least 7 million PBMCs per sample. A second 7 to 11 cycle PCR used barcoded and J-beta primers. With 12 random nucleotides, a template-switch adaptor tagged each individual cDNA molecule. In TCRdb, the 5' RACE reads were re-called with MiXCR into one record per CDR3 protein. Here the sample spans about 780,000 distinct CDR3 sequences, about half being singletons. The TCR sequence derives from a man at least 80 years old in good health. The sample comprised blood. This chain connects TRBV16 to TRBJ1-5, with a possible D match to TRBD1 (5 bases). This chain's CDR3 is CASSQTDSNQPQHF. CDR3 DNA: TGTGCCAGCAGCCAGACAGATAGCAATCAGCCCCAGCATTTT.